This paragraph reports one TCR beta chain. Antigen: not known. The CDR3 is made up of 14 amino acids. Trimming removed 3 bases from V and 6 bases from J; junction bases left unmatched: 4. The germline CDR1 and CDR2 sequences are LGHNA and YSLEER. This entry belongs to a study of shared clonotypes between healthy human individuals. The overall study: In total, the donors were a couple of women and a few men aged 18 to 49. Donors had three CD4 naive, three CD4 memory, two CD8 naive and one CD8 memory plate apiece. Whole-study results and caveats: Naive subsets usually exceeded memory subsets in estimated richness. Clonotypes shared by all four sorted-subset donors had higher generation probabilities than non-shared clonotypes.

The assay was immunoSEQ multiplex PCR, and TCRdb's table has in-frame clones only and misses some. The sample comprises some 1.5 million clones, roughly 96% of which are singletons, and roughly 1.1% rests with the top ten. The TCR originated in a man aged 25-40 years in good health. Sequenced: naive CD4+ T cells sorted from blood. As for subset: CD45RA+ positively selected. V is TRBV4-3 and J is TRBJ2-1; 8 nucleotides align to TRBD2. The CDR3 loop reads CASSHRSGGNEQFF. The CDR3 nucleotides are TGCGCCAGCAGCCATCGAAGCGGGGGCAATGAGCAGTTCTTC.